These T cell receptor beta chains were read from a single sample in a study of T-cell reconstitution after alpha-beta-depleted transplantation in children. Using its own MiXCR run on the PCR reads, TCRdb lists one record per CDR3 protein. The sample has approximately 500,000 distinct CDR3 sequences, about 10% seen once; the top ten hold about 2.1%. The sample was PBMCs, taken before TCRalphabeta/CD19-depleted stem cell transplant. These receptor sequences come from a child aged 2-15 years with inherited bone marrow failure, due to receive a stem cell transplant. The CDR3 runs from the conserved cysteine through the conserved F or W. D genes are given only for firm matches. Not every row has a clone size; where given, it reads once, few, many or a size class.

j_call d_call v_call clone_size cdr3_nt cdr3_aa
TRBJ2-2 TRBD2 TRBV6-2/TRBV6-3 many TGTGCCAGCAGTTACTCGGCTAGCGGGGTGAACACCGGGGAGCTGTTTTTT CASSYSASGVNTGELFF
TRBJ2-7 NA TRBV7-2 few TGTGCCAGCAGCTTACAGGAGGGCTACTACGAGCAGTACTTC CASSLQEGYYEQYF
TRBJ1-3 NA TRBV4-3 NA TGCGCCAGCAGCCCGGGGAACGGAAACACCATATATTTT CASSPGNGNTIYF
TRBJ1-2 NA TRBV29-1 many TGCAGCGTTGATAGGCTTTACTATGGCTACACCTTC CSVDRLYYGYTF
TRBJ1-6 NA TRBV6-1 few TGTGCCAGCGAGGAGGGAGGATTGTCACCCCTCCACTTT CASEEGGLSPLHF
TRBJ1-6 NA TRBV7-6 many TGTGCCAGCAGCTTAGACAGGGATAATTCACCCCTCCACTTT CASSLDRDNSPLHF
TRBJ2-1 NA TRBV25-1 NA TGTGCCAGCGGGCGGGAAGGTGAGCAGTTCTTC CASGREGEQFF
TRBJ1-4 TRBD1 TRBV25-1 many TGTGCCAGCAGTGATTCCAGGGGGCAGTTGGAAGAAAAACTGTTTTTT CASSDSRGQLEEKLFF
TRBJ2-7 NA TRBV30 NA TGTGCCTGGAACCGGGCGAGCTCCTACGAGCAGTACTTC CAWNRASSYEQYF
TRBJ2-7 TRBD2 TRBV28 many TGTGCCAGCAGTCCGACGGGCGGGAGCTTTTACGAGCAGTACTTC CASSPTGGSFYEQYF
TRBJ2-2 NA TRBV5-1 many TGCGCCAGCAGCTTGGATGGGTACACCGGGGAGCTGTTTTTT CASSLDGYTGELFF
TRBJ2-7 TRBD1 TRBV18 NA TGTGCCAGCTCACCCCCCGGACAGGGGGGGTACGAGCAGTACTTC CASSPPGQGGYEQYF
TRBJ2-3 TRBD2 TRBV12-3/TRBV12-4 NA TGTGCCAGCAGTTTAAGGGAGGGCACAGATAGGCAGTATTTT CASSLREGTDRQYF